The clone carrying this T cell receptor (beta chain) was observed a handful of times. The antigen remains undetermined. MiXCR was run by TCRdb on the 5' RACE reads, yielding one entry per CDR3 protein. The sample shows 700,000 or so distinct CDR3 sequences, about 20% of them seen only once. The sample originates from a study of CD8 T cells in ankylosing spondylitis. Study results and caveats: What appeared characteristic of ankylosing spondylitis blood was a TCR beta motif of eight highly homologous variants. Several of the motif variants were reported before in synovial fluid and blood from reactive arthritis.

This CDR3 contains 15 residues. The V end lost 0 bases, the J end lost 8 bases, and 13 bases lay between the germline ends. Germline CDR1 reads LGHNA; CDR2 reads YNFKEQ. Sequencing was performed on blood, either unsorted or a sorted T cell fraction (not recorded which). This sequence originates from a male donor with ankylosing spondylitis. The J gene is TRBJ1-4, the V gene TRBV4-2, with D uncertain. The CDR3 DNA reads as TGTGCCAGCAGCCAAGATGGCAGTCATGTCGAAAAACTGTTTTTT. The encoded protein is CASSQDGSHVEKLFF.